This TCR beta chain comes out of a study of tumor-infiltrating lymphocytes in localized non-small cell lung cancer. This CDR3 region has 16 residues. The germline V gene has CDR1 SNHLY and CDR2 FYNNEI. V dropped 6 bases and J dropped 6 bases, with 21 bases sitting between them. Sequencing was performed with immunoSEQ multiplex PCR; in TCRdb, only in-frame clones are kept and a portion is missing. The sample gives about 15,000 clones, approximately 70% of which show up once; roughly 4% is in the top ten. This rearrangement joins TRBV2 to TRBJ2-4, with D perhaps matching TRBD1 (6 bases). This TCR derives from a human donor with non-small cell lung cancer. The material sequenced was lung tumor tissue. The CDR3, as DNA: TGTGCCAGCAGACCCAGGACAGCCCAAGGGCTAAACATTCAGTACTTC. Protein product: CASRPRTAQGLNIQYF.